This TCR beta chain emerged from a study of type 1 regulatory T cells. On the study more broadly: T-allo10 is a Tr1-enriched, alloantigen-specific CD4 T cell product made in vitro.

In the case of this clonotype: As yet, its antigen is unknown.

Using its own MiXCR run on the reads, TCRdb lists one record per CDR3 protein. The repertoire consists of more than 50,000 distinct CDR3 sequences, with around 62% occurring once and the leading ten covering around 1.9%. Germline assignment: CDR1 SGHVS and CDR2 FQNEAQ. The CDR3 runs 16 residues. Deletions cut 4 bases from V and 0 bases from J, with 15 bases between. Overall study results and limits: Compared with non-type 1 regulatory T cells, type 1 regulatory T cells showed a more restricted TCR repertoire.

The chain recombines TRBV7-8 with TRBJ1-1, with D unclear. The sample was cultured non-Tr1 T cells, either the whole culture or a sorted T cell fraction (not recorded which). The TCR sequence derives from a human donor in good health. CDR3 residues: CASSSRRGFMNTEAFF. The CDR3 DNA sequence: TGTGCCAGCAGCTCTCGTCGAGGATTCATGAACACTGAAGCTTTCTTT.